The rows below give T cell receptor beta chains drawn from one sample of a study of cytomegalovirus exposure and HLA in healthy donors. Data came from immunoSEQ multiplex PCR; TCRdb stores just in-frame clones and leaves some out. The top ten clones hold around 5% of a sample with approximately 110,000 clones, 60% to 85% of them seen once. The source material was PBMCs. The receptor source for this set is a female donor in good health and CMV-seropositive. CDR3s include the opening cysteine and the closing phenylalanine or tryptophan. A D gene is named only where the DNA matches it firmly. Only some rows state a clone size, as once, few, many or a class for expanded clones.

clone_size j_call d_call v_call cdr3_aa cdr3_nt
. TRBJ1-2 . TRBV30 CAWSKGMSYGYTF TGTGCCTGGAGTAAGGGGATGAGTTATGGCTACACCTTC
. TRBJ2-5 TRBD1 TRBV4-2 CASSRGRQGGQETQYF TGTGCCAGCAGCAGGGGGAGACAGGGGGGCCAAGAGACCCAGTACTTC
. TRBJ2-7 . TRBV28 CASSPGGLTYEQYF TGTGCCAGCTCTCCCGGTGGGCTTACCTACGAGCAGTACTTC
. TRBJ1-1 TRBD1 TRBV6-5 CATKGQGGTEAFF TGTGCCACCAAGGGACAGGGGGGAACTGAAGCTTTCTTT
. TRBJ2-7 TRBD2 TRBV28 CASSLGAGWYEQYF TGTGCCAGCAGTTTAGGAGCGGGATGGTACGAGCAGTACTTC
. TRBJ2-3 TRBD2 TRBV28 CASSLLAGVGTDTQYF TGTGCCAGCAGTTTATTAGCGGGAGTTGGCACAGATACGCAGTATTTT
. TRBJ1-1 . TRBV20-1 CSASHLEAFF TGCAGTGCTAGCCACCTTGAGGCTTTCTTT
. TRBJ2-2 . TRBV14 CASSRDTANTGELFF TGTGCCAGCAGCCGGGACACAGCGAACACCGGGGAGCTGTTTTTT
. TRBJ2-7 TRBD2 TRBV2 CASSNSGLAGEQYF TGTGCCAGCAGCAACTCGGGACTAGCGGGGGAGCAGTACTTC
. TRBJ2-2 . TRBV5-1 CASSLVEGDTGELFF TGCGCCAGCAGCTTGGTTGAAGGGGACACCGGGGAGCTGTTTTTT
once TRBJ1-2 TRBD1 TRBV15 CATSRDRVGQGYGYTF TGTGCCACCAGCAGAGATCGGGTTGGACAGGGGTATGGCTACACCTTC
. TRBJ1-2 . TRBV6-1 CASSENYYGYTF TGTGCCAGCAGTGAAAACTACTATGGCTACACCTTC
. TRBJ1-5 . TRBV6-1 CASSESRGNQPQHF TGTGCCAGCAGTGAATCGCGGGGCAATCAGCCCCAGCATTTT
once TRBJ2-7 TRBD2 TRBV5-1 CASSATSGGTYEQYF TGCGCCAGCAGCGCAACTAGCGGGGGAACCTACGAGCAGTACTTC
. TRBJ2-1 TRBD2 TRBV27 CASSTPGRGGYNEQFF TGTGCCAGCAGTACCCCCGGGCGGGGGGGCTACAATGAGCAGTTCTTC
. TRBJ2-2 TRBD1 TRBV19 CASSAQGKTGELFF TGTGCCAGTAGTGCACAGGGGAAGACCGGGGAGCTGTTTTTT
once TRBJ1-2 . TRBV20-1 CSAPPVYGYTF TGCAGTGCTCCCCCAGTGTATGGCTACACCTTC
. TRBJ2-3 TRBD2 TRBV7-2 CASSAGGSTDTQYF TGTGCCAGCAGCGCGGGGGGGAGCACAGATACGCAGTATTTT
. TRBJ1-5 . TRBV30 CAWSSGGQPQHF TGTGCCTGGAGCTCGGGGGGCCAGCCCCAGCATTTT
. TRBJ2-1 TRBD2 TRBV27 CASSPGLAGVDEQFF TGTGCCAGCAGTCCGGGACTAGCGGGAGTTGATGAGCAGTTCTTC
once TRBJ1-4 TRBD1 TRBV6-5 CASSYTTGPNEKLFF TGTGCCAGCAGTTACACGACAGGGCCTAATGAAAAACTGTTTTTT
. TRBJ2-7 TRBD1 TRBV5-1 CASSSQGYPYEQYF TGCGCCAGCAGCTCACAGGGGTACCCCTACGAGCAGTACTTC
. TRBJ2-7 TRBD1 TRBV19 CASSRSQRGRQGPVYEQYF TGTGCCAGTAGTCGTAGCCAGAGGGGGAGACAGGGGCCCGTATACGAGCAGTACTTC
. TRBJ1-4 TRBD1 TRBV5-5 CASQGVNNEKLFF TGTGCCAGCCAGGGGGTCAATAATGAAAAACTGTTTTTT
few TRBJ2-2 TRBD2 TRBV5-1 CASSGPGLAGTNTGELFF TGCGCCAGCAGCGGCCCAGGACTAGCGGGGACGAACACCGGGGAGCTGTTTTTT
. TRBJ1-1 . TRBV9 CASSLRPYTEAFF TGTGCCAGCAGCCTACGTCCCTACACTGAAGCTTTCTTT
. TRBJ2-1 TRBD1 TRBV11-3 CASSPWDRGRSYNEQFF TGTGCCAGCAGCCCGTGGGACAGGGGTCGATCCTACAATGAGCAGTTCTTC
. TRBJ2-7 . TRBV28 CASSYPGIYEQYF TGTGCCAGCAGTTATCCGGGGATTTACGAGCAGTACTTC
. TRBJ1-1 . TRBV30 CAWNIRASRGTEAFF TGTGCCTGGAACATTAGGGCCTCCCGGGGCACTGAAGCTTTCTTT
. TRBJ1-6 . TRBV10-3 CAISESTGPSSYNSPLHF TGTGCCATCAGTGAGTCAACAGGTCCGAGCTCCTATAATTCACCCCTCCACTTT
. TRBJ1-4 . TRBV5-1 CASSLLGQGPTNEKLFF TGCGCCAGCAGCTTGCTCGGGCAGGGCCCAACTAATGAAAAACTGTTTTTT
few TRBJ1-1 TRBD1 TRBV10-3 CAISVRGDEAFF TGTGCCATCAGCGTCAGGGGGGATGAAGCTTTCTTT
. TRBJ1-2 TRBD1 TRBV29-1 CSVVQGLFVGYTF TGCAGCGTAGTACAGGGGCTTTTCGTCGGCTACACCTTC
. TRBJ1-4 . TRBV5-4 CASSLRGNNEKLFF TGTGCCAGCAGCTTGAGGGGGAATAATGAAAAACTGTTTTTT
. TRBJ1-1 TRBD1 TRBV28 CASSSTGVKNTEAFF TGTGCCAGCAGTTCGACAGGGGTAAAGAACACTGAAGCTTTCTTT
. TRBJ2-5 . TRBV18 CASSPRRATETQYF TGTGCCAGCTCACCGCGCAGGGCGACAGAGACCCAGTACTTC
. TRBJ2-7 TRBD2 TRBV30 CAWSVPAGAGEQYF TGTGCCTGGAGTGTTCCGGCGGGAGCGGGCGAGCAGTACTTC
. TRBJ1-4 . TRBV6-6 CASSFISRGLFF TGTGCCAGCAGTTTCATCTCCAGAGGGCTGTTTTTT
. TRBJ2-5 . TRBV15 CATSRDFNQETQYF TGTGCCACCAGCAGAGATTTCAACCAAGAGACCCAGTACTTC
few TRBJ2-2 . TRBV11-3 CASSLEGAGGELFF TGTGCCAGCAGCTTAGAGGGGGCAGGCGGGGAGCTGTTTTTT
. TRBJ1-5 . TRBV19 CATGGGRGQPQHF TGTGCCACCGGGGGGGGCAGAGGACAGCCCCAGCATTTT
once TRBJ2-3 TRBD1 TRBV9 CASSPGGGEITQYF TGTGCCAGCAGCCCAGGGGGCGGGGAGATTACGCAGTATTTT
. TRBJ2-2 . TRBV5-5 CASSLISANTGELFF TGTGCCAGCAGCTTAATTTCCGCGAACACCGGGGAGCTGTTTTTT
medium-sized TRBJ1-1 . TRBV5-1 CASRRDWGNTEAFF TGCGCCAGCAGACGGGACTGGGGGAACACTGAAGCTTTCTTT
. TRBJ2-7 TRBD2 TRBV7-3 CASSLSPGLAGDYQYF TGTGCCAGCAGCTTGTCCCCGGGACTAGCGGGGGACTACCAGTACTTC
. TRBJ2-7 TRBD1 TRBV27 CASTKSQGVGYEQYF TGTGCCAGCACTAAAAGCCAGGGGGTGGGTTACGAGCAGTACTTC
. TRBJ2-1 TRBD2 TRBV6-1 CASGHRTSVGNEQFF TGTGCCAGCGGTCATCGGACTAGCGTAGGCAATGAGCAGTTCTTC
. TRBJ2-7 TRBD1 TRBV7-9 CASGRAGTGGTYEQYF TGTGCCAGCGGCCGAGCCGGGACAGGGGGTACCTACGAGCAGTACTTC